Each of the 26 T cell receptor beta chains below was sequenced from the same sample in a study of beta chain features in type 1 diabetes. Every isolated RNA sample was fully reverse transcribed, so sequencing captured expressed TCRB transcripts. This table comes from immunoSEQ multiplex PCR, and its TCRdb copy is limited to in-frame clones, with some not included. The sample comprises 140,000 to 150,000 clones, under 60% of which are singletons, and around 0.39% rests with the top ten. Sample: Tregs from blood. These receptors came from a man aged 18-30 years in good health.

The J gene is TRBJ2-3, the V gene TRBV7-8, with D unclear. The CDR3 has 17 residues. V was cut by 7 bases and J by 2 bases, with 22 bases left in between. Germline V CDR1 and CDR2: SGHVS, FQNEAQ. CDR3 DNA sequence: TGTGCCAGCACCCCTATTATTCGAGTGGAGTTCACAGATACGCAGTATTTT. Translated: CASTPIIRVEFTDTQYF.

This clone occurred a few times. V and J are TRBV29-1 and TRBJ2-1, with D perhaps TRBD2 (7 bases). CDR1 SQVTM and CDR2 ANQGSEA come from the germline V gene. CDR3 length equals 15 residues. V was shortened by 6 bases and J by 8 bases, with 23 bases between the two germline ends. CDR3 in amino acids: CSVGGGGRGRDEQFF. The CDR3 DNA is TGCAGCGTGGGTGGCGGGGGCAGAGGAAGGGATGAGCAGTTCTTC.

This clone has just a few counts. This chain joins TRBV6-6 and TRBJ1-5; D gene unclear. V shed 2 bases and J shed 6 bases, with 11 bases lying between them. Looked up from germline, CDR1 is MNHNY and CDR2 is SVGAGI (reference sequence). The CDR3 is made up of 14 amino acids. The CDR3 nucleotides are TGTGCCAGCAGTTACCAAACAGAGTTTCAGCCCCAGCATTTT. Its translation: CASSYQTEFQPQHF.

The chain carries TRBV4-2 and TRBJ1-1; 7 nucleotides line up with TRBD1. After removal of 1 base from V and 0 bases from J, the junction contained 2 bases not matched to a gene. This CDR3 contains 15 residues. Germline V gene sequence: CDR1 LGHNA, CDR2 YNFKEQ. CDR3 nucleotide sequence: TGTGCCAGCAGCCAAGTACAGGGGATGAACACTGAAGCTTTCTTT. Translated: CASSQVQGMNTEAFF.

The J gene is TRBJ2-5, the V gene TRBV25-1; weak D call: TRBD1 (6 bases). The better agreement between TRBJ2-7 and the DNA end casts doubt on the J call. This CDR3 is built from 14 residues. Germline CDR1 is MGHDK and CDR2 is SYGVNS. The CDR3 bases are TGTGCCAGCAGTGAATGGAACACAGGGTACGAGCAGTACTTC. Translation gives CASSEWNTGYEQYF.

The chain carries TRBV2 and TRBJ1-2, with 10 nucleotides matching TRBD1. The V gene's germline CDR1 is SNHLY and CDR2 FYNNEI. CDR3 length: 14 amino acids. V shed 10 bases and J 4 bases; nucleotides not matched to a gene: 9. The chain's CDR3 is CATLPGQGFYGYTF. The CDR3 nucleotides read TGTGCCACCCTCCCGGGACAGGGGTTCTATGGCTACACCTTC.

The CDR3 bases are TGCGCCAGCAGCATGGACAAGACTAATGAAAAACTGTTTTTT. It codes for CASSMDKTNEKLFF. The J gene is TRBJ1-4, the V gene TRBV5-1, with D tentatively TRBD1 (5 bases). Between the trimmed V and J ends, which lost 4 bases and 2 bases, there was a span of 9 bases. The CDR3 loop spans 14 amino acids. Germline V gene sequence: CDR1 SGHRS, CDR2 YFSETQ.

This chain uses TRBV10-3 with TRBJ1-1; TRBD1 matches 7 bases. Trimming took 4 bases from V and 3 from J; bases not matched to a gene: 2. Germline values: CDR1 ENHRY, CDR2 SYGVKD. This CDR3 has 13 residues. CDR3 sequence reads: CAISVGTDTEAFF. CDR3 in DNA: TGTGCCATCAGTGTGGGGACAGACACTGAAGCTTTCTTT.

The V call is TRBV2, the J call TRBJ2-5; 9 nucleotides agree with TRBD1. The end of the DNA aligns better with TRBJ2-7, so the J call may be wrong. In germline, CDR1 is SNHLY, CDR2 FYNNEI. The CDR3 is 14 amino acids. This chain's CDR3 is CASSEWTGAYEQYF. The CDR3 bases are TGTGCCAGCAGTGAATGGACAGGGGCCTACGAGCAGTACTTC.

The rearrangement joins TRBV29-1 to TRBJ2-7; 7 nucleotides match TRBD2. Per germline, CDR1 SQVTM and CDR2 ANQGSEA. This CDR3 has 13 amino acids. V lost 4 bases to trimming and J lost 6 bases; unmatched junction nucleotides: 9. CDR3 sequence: CSVVFAREAEQYF. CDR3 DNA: TGCAGCGTTGTATTTGCCCGGGAGGCCGAGCAGTACTTC.

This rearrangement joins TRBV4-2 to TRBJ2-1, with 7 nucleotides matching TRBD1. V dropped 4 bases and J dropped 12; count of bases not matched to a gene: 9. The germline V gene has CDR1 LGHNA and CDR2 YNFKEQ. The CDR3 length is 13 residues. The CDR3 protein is CASSLTGESAQFF. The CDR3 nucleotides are TGTGCCAGCAGCCTTACAGGGGAATCGGCGCAGTTCTTC.

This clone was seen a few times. For the CDR3, the DNA is TGTGCCAGCAGTTATGGGCCCCAAGAGACCCAGTACTTC. Translation: CASSYGPQETQYF. The chain recombines TRBV6-5 with TRBJ2-5; D ambiguous. Germline loops: CDR1 MNHEY, CDR2 SVGAGI. This CDR3 spans 13 amino acids. V was pared by 3 bases and J by 1 base, with 6 bases between.

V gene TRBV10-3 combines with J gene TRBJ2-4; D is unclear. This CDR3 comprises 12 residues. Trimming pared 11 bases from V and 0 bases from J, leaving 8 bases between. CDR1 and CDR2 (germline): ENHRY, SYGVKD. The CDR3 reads CAAGLAKNIQYF. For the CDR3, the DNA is TGTGCCGCAGGCCTAGCCAAAAACATTCAGTACTTC.

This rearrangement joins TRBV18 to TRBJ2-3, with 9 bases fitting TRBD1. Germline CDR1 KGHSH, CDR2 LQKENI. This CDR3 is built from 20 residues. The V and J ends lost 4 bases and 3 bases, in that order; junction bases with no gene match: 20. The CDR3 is CASSLSTVGTGIRSTDTQYF. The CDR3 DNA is TGTGCCAGCTCACTCTCAACGGTAGGGACAGGGATCCGGTCGACAGATACGCAGTATTTT.

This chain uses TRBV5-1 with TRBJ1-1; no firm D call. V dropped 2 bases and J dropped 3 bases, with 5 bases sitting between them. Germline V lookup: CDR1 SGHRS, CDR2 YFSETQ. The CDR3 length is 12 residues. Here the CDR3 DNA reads TGCGCCAGCAGCTTCGGGTACACTGAAGCTTTCTTT. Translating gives CASSFGYTEAFF.

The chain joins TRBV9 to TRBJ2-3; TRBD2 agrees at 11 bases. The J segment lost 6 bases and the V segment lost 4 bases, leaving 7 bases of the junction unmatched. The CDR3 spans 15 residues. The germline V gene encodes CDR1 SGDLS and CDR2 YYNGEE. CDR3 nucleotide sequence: TGTGCCAGCAGCCAGGGACTAGCGGTCCAGGATACGCAGTATTTT. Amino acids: CASSQGLAVQDTQYF.

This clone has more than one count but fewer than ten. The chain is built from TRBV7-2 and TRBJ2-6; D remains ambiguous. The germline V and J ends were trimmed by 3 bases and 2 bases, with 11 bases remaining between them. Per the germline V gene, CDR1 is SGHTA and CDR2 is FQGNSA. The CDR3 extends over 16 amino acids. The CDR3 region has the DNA TGTGCCAGCAGCTTTCGTGGGCCGCCTGGGGCCAACGTCCTGACTTTC. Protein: CASSFRGPPGANVLTF.

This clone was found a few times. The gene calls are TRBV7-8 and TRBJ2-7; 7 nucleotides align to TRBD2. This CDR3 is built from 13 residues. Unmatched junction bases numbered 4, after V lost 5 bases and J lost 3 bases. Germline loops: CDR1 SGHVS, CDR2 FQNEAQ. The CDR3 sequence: CASSLWGGYEQYF. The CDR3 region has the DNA TGTGCCAGCAGCCTTTGGGGGGGCTACGAGCAGTACTTC.

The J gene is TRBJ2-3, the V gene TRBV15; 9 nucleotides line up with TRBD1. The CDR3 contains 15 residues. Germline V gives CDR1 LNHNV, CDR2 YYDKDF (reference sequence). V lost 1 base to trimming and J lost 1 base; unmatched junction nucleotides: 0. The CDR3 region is CATSRGTGGTDTQYF. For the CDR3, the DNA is TGTGCCACCAGCAGAGGGACAGGGGGCACAGATACGCAGTATTTT.

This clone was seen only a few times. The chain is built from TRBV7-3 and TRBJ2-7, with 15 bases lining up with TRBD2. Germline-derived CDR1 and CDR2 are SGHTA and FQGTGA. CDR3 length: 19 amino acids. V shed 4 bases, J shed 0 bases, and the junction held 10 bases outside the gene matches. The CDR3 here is CASSWTSGRAFDSSYEQYF. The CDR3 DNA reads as TGTGCCAGCAGCTGGACTAGCGGGAGGGCCTTCGATAGCTCCTACGAGCAGTACTTC.

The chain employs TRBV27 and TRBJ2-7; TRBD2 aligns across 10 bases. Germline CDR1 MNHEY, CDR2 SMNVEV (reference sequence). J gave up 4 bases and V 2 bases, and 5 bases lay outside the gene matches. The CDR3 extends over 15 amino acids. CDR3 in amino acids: CASSLITSGVYEQYF. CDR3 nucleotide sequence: TGTGCCAGCAGTTTAATTACTAGCGGGGTATACGAGCAGTACTTC.

The CDR3 is CASSQATQGFGEQYF. The CDR3 DNA is TGCGCCAGCAGCCAAGCTACACAGGGGTTTGGCGAGCAGTACTTC. This chain uses TRBV4-3 with TRBJ2-7, with TRBD1 matching over 7 bases. In germline, CDR1 is LGHNA, CDR2 YSLEER. Unmatched junction bases numbered 9, after V lost 1 base and J lost 6 bases. The CDR3 loop spans 15 amino acids.

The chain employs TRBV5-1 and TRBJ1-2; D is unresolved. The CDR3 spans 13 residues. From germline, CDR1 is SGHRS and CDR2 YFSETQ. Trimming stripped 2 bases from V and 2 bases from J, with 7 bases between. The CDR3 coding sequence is TGCGCCAGCAGCTTTTACCAGAACTATGGCTACACCTTC. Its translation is CASSFYQNYGYTF.

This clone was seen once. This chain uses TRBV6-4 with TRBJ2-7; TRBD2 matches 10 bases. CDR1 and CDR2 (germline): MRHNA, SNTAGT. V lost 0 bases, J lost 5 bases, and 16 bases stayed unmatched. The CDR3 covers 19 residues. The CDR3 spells CASSDSRRKRKRGGDEQYF. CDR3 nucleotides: TGTGCCAGCAGTGACTCGAGGCGGAAGAGAAAGCGGGGGGGCGACGAGCAGTACTTC.

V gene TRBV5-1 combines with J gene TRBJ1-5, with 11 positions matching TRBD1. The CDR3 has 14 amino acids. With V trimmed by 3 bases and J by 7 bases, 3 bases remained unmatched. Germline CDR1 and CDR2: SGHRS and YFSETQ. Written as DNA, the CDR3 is TGCGCCAGCAGCTCGGGACAGGGGGTGCAGCCCCAGCATTTT. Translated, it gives CASSSGQGVQPQHF.

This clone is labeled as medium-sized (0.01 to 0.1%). Written as DNA, the CDR3 is TGTGCCAGCAGCAGAGACAAGTACACCGGGGAGCTGTTTTTT. This sequence encodes CASSRDKYTGELFF. The chain joins TRBV7-2 to TRBJ2-2; D remains unclear. The CDR3 extends over 14 amino acids. V was cut by 5 bases and J by 3 bases, with 10 bases left in between. Germline V CDR1 and CDR2: SGHTA, FQGNSA.